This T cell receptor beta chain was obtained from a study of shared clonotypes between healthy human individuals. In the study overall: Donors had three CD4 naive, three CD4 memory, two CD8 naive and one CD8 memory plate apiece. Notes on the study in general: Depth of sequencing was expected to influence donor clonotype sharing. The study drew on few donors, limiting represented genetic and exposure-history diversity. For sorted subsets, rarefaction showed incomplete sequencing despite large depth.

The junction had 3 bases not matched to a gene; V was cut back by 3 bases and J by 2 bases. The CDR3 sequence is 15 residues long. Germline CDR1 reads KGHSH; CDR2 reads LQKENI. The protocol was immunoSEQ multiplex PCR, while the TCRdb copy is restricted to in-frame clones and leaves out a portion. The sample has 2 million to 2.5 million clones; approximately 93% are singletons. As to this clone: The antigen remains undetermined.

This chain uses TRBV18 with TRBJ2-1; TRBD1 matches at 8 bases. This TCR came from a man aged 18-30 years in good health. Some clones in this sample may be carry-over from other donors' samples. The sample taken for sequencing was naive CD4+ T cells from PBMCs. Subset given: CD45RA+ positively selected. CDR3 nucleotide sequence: TGTGCCAGCTCACCGGGACAGGCCACCTACAATGAGCAGTTCTTC. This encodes CASSPGQATYNEQFF.